This record looks at one T cell receptor beta chain sequence and its context. Its antigen is currently unknown. Relapses following autologous stem cell transplantation were seen in all patients, with brentuximab vedotin exposure varying. This record comes from a study of PD-1 blockade in classical Hodgkin lymphoma. About the study: The nivolumab dose that patients received was 3 mg/kg, given intravenously every 2 weeks.

Sequenced by immunoSEQ multiplex PCR; TCRdb stores in-frame clones only, minus some. The sample lists around 20,000 clones; 86% were seen once. Germline CDR1 MGHRA, CDR2 YSYEKL. Trimming cost V 2 bases and J 2 bases, with 15 bases left between them. CDR3 size: 16 residues. Points from the study as a whole: Those achieving complete response showed baseline diversity like newly diagnosed patients. Exclusion was the outcome for patients who began nivolumab under 1 year after ASCT. CD4+ TCR diversity rose significantly by C4D1, and CD8+ TCR diversity did not.

This sequence originates from a human donor with classical Hodgkin lymphoma. This specimen consisted of peripheral blood mononuclear cells (PBMCs), obtained before the second cycle of nivolumab. V and J are TRBV4-1 and TRBJ1-2; possible D gene TRBD1, 6 bases. CDR3 sequence reads: CASSQPPGAVNYGYTF. The CDR3 DNA sequence: TGCGCCAGCAGCCAACCCCCAGGGGCAGTCAACTATGGCTACACCTTC.